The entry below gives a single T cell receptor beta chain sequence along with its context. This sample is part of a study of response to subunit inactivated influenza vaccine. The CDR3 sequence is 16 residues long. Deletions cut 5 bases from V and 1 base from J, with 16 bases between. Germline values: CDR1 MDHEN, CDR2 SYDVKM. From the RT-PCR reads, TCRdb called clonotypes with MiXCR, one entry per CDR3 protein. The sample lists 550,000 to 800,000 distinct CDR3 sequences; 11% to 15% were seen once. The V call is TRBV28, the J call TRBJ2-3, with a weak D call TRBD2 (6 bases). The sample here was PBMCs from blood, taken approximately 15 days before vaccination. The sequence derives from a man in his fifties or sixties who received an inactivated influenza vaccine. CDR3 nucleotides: TGTGCCAGCAGTCGTCTCCTAGCGTCCGGCACAGATACGCAGTATTTT. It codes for CASSRLLASGTDTQYF.